This T cell receptor (beta chain) was profiled in a study of beta chain features in type 1 diabetes (dated by TCRdb to the late 2010s). In terms of the full investigation: Mean age, gender distribution, total cell number and subset yield were not different between patients and healthy donors. A total of roughly 110 million sorted cells were examined across all samples, and the number of cells per subset was strongly correlated with RNA yield. In the study, TCRB repertoires of sorted circulating CD4+ T cell subsets from recently diagnosed type 1 diabetes patients were compared with those of matched healthy donors. Whereas all 30 or so donors provided naive and central memory subsets, regulatory and stem cell-like memory subsets were isolated from just 8 patients and roughly eight healthy donors.

General findings and caveats noted by the study authors: Only small numbers of individuals were included in the HLA sub-analyses, which left unresolved whether HLA type had any influence on TCRB rearrangement. Because cDNA was sequenced instead of genomic DNA, activated cells with high expression could be over-represented, although the groups did not differ in activation or CD3 levels. Naive, central memory and regulatory TCRB repertoires appeared to be more similar among patients than among healthy donors. PCR might favor shorter templates, but patient and control samples were amplified and corrected together, so any skew would affect both groups equally. Type 1 diabetes patients showed a moderate but significant shortening of TCRB CDR3 length in all four CD4+ subsets. Fewer insertions and more nucleotide deletions at VDJ recombination sites were observed in patients with type 1 diabetes, implying thymic rearrangement abnormalities.

The entire amount of isolated RNA was reverse transcribed using the High Capacity cDNA Reverse Transcription Kit, so the sequenced TCRB transcripts were expressed ones. Deep immunoSEQ sequencing was applied to naive, central memory and regulatory T cell samples, giving an average of roughly 3.3 million total reads per sample. After sorted cells were lysed in RLT buffer, RNA was extracted with DNase-treated RNeasy Micro or Mini kits, with the choice depending on cell number. To prevent cross-contamination, every cell subset was processed on its own, while patient and healthy donor samples were processed together. The immunoSEQ multiplex PCR was used to amplify TCRB sequences from cDNA, generating 87-bp fragments that spanned the CDR3 region. Sequencing of the amplicons was performed on the Illumina HiSeq platform. In the original analysis: Synthetic template baselines were used to correct PCR bias computationally, reads within Hamming distance 2 were collapsed together, and singletons that could not be merged were discarded. By aligning reads against IMGT, V, D and J genes, CDR3 length, and insertions or deletions at six rearrangement sites were assigned. Clonotype counts were normalized to sorted cell number within each subset before computing true diversity and Gini coefficients with the tcR R package. The overlap coefficient, calculated on TCRB nucleotide sequences, was used to quantify repertoire sharing. Out-of-frame TCRB sequences from naive cells were analyzed as a proxy for the pre-selection repertoire. TCRdb obtained this table from immuneACCESS and retained in-frame rearrangements with V and J assigned. These tables miss some clones; where compared with another copy, unresolved V genes account for less than half of the shortfall, and the remainder is unexplained. V, J and clone size reflect that table, while D and trimming were determined from the DNA. Counted in this sample were fewer than 450,000 clones; about 13% of them appeared once. The leading ten clones occupy about 0.015% of the sample.

Notes on this clone: There is no known antigen for this receptor. No qualities accompany the bases; no much larger clone lies one base away.

Each donor gave one peripheral blood draw, roughly 120 mL on average, collected into heparinised tubes. Using a panel that included CD45RO, CCR7, CD25, CD127, CD95 and CD27, naive, central memory, regulatory and stem cell-like memory CD4+ T cells were sorted on a BD FACSAria II. All sorted populations exceeded 95% purity. PBMCs were isolated immediately by Lymphoprep density gradient centrifugation and stained directly without culture. So that batch effects would be minimized, each experiment stained and sorted samples in pairs, pairing one healthy donor with one patient. The specimen was naive CD4+ T cells from blood. What the cell subset or site label conveys for this sample: true naive CD4+ T cells. This TCR was recovered from a woman younger than 30 with type 1 diabetes.

CDR3 reads: CASSQDGNSYNEQFF. The nucleotide sequence is given as TGTGCCAGCAGCCAGGACGGGAACTCCTACAATGAGCAGTTCTTC. This receptor chain uses TRBV5-4 and TRBJ2-1, and perhaps TRBD2 as D gene, on 5 matching bases. The CDR3 contains 15 residues, cysteine and phenylalanine counted. The read is trimmed to its CDR3 DNA, 45 bases read in frame from base 1. Trimming at the junction amounts to 4 bases on V and 0 bases on J, and the germline ends lie 11 bases apart. As encoded in the germline V gene (reference sequence), CDR1 is SGHNT while CDR2 is YYREEE.